This T cell receptor beta chain is from a study of blood T cell repertoires in COVID-19. Across the whole study: The origin of the acute and convalescent COVID-19 samples was the United States, Italy and Spain. Sources were T cells, B-cell-depleted T cells, or PBMCs; the material itself was cDNA or gDNA.

Authors' analysis steps: Reference gene primer amplification in the assay estimated nucleated cell counts. Profiled with immunoSEQ multiplex PCR; TCRdb holds only in-frame clones, not every one. The V and J calls and clone size were taken over from that table, and D and trimming were inferred from the DNA. The data show approximately 330,000 clones, roughly 86% seen once. Seattle patients were enrolled during active infection and followed longitudinally. This CDR3 has 13 residues. The sequenced material came from peripheral blood. The origin of this receptor is a man aged 25 to 45 with COVID-19, enrolled during active disease. V is TRBV21-1 and J is TRBJ1-2; the DNA was not used to check the table's D call, TRBD1. TRBV21-1 is reported as a pseudogene. The CDR3 protein is CASKKGQKDGYTF. The DNA for the CDR3 is TGTGCCAGCAAAAAGGGACAGAAGGATGGCTACACCTTC.